The TCR beta chain described here comes from a study of relationships among human T cell subsets. Points from the study as a whole: V, D, J usage, CDR3 length and N-additions were similar across seven subsets.

The CDR3 has 12 residues. Between the trimmed V and J ends, which lost 5 bases and 5 bases, there was a span of 10 bases. The germline V gene encodes CDR1 MNHEY and CDR2 SMNVEV (reference sequence). TCR alpha and beta CDR3s were amplified from mRNA by semiquantitative ARM-PCR. In ARM-PCR, communal superprimers followed tagged nested gene-specific primers for exponential amplification. Via MiXCR, TCRdb re-called the multiplex PCR reads, giving one row per CDR3 protein. The profile shows fewer than 15,000 distinct CDR3 sequences, approximately 67% of them singletons. The Th1 cells were the flow-through after CD25, CD56 and CD294 bead selections. T cell subsets were isolated with antibody-coated magnetic beads. A word on this clonotype: The antigen remains unidentified.

This receptor was taken from a man in his forties in good health. Source material: CD4+ Th1 cells sorted from blood. V gene TRBV27 combines with J gene TRBJ2-7; D call uncertain. The CDR3: CASSPLGHEQYF. The CDR3 region has the DNA TGTGCCAGCAGTCCTTTAGGCCACGAGCAGTACTTC.